The source of this T cell receptor beta chain is a study of human T cells and chemical hapten exposure. The time point denotes: patch test 1, 2 weeks after DPC sensitization. Sample treatment: therapeutic diphenylcyclopropenone sensitization with weekly scalp DPC. From whole blood left unfractionated, total RNA was extracted. The study's findings and limits: Versus controls, expanded TCRs had significantly more large CDR3 similarity clusters. There was a positive correlation between PT1 expanded TCR counts and patch test score. Sensitizing with DPC caused no change in TCRs above 1 in 1000 frequency.

Individual cDNA molecules each carried unique molecular identifiers attached by the library. From the RACE reads, TCRdb called clonotypes with MiXCR, one entry per CDR3 protein. The sample lists roughly 50,000 distinct CDR3 sequences, approximately 10% occurring once. Points on this clonotype: Its specificity is not known.

This CDR3 region has 17 residues. Germline CDR1 is LGHDT and CDR2 is YNNKEL (reference sequence). J lost 4 bases, V lost 0 bases, and 11 bases had no gene match. The sample in question was whole blood, obtained in connection with sensitization to the hapten diphenylcyclopropenone (DPC). J is TRBJ1-2 and V is TRBV3-1; 7 bases agree with TRBD1. The TCR sequence derives from a woman in her thirties or forties with alopecia areata. Some clones in this sample may be carry-over from other donors' samples. CDR3 bases: TGTGCCAGCAGCCAAGACCCCCTGACAGGGACGTCCTATGGCTACACCTTC. Its translation: CASSQDPLTGTSYGYTF. Based on the CDR3 plus reference TRBV3-1 and TRBJ1-2, the full variable domain is DTAVSQTPKYLVTQMGNDKSIKCEQNLGHDTMYWYKQDSKKFLKIMFSYNNKELIINETVPNRFSPKSPDKAHLNLHINSLELGDSAVYFCASSQDPLTGTSYGYTFGSGTRLTVV.